This TCR beta chain stems from a study of cytomegalovirus exposure and HLA in healthy donors. The CDR3 runs 15 residues. The germline V and J ends were trimmed by 0 bases and 0 bases, with 7 bases remaining between them. Germline V gene lookup returns CDR1 SGHNT and CDR2 YYREEE (reference sequence). Assay used: immunoSEQ multiplex PCR; TCRdb lists only in-frame clones, some missing. The sample contains about 160,000 clones, 95% to 97% of which appear only once. The specimen sequenced was PBMCs. This sequence originates from a woman aged 18-35 years in good health and CMV-seronegative. The V and J genes are TRBV5-4 and TRBJ1-3, with D uncertain. In DNA form, the CDR3 reads TGTGCCAGCAGCTTGGCGGGAGCCTCTGGAAACACCATATATTTT. Its protein product is CASSLAGASGNTIYF.